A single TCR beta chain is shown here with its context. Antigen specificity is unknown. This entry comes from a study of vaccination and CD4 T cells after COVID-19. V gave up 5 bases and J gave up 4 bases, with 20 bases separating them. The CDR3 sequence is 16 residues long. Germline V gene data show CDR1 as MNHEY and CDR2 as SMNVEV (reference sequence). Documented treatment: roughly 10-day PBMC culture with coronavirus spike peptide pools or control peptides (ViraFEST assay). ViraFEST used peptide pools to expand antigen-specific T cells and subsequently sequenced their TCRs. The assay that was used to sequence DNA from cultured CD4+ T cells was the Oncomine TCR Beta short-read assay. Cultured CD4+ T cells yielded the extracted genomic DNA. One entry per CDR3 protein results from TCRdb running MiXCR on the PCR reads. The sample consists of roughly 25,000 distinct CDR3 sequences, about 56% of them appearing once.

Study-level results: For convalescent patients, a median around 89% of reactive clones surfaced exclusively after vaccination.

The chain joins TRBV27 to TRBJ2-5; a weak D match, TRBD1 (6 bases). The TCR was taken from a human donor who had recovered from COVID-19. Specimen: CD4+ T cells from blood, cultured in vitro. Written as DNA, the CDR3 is TGTGCCAGCAGTATCAACCTCGGACAGTATGTAGAGACCCAGTACTTC. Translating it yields CASSINLGQYVETQYF.